This T cell receptor (beta chain) originates from a study of blood T cell repertoires in COVID-19. The wider study: PBMCs, B-cell-depleted T cells, or T cells provided the cDNA or gDNA that made up the material.

The table came from immunoSEQ multiplex PCR; TCRdb's copy has only in-frame clones and leaves some out. This table has 250,000 to 350,000 clones, about 90% appearing once. V gave up 5 bases and J gave up 2 bases, with 13 bases separating them. The CDR3 consists of 14 residues. Germline V lookup: CDR1 LNHDA, CDR2 SQIVND (reference sequence). V usage is TRBV19 and J usage is TRBJ2-7; D call uncertain. The TCR comes from a young woman who had recovered from COVID-19. Material: PBMCs or T cells enriched from blood (not recorded which). CDR3 sequence reads: CASSPFGGPYEQYF. In DNA, the CDR3 is TGTGCCAGTAGTCCTTTCGGTGGGCCCTACGAGCAGTACTTC.